These 14 T cell receptor beta chains came from one sample sequenced in a study of CD8+CD57+ T cells in acquired aplastic anemia. TCR beta VDJ and CDR3 profiles were obtained from a genomic DNA template. Using its own MiXCR run on the reads, TCRdb lists one record per CDR3 protein. The sample has 350,000 to 450,000 distinct CDR3 sequences, around 68% seen once; the top ten hold less than 4%. Sequencing used sorted CD4+, CD8+, or CD8+CD57+ T cells (not recorded which) from PBMCs. Receptor source: a human donor in good health, serving as a control.

Only one count was recorded for this clonotype. One end of the junction fails to match germline, which may point to a read error. J is TRBJ2-5 and V is TRBV2, with D hard to call. The CDR3 runs 13 residues. Germline CDR1 SNHLY, CDR2 FYNNEI. CDR3 loop: CASSTRFQATEYF. Here the CDR3 DNA reads TGTGCCAGCAGTACCCGCTTCCAAGCGACCGAGTACTTC.

This clonotype was seen once. Relative to the germline gene, one junction end is altered; a read error may explain this. J is TRBJ1-2 and V is TRBV10-3; 9 bases are shared with TRBD1. This CDR3 has 13 amino acids. Germline CDR1 reads ENHRY; CDR2 reads SYGVKD. The CDR3 here is CSITGGDSYGYTF. CDR3 DNA sequence: TGTTCCATCACAGGGGGCGACAGCTATGGCTACACCTTC.

This chain joins TRBV11-2 and TRBJ2-1, with no clear D. Germline CDR1 reads SGHAT; CDR2 reads FQNNGV. Trimming cost V 3 bases and J 2 bases, with 8 bases left between them. The CDR3 totals 14 residues. CDR3 protein: CASSLGCTYNEQFF. As DNA, the CDR3 is TGTGCCAGCAGCTTGGGATGCACCTACAATGAGCAGTTCTTC.

This clonotype was observed at least ten times. The chain employs TRBV6-5 and TRBJ2-3; TRBD1 aligns across 11 bases. Trimming at V came to 5 bases and at J to 3 bases, leaving 4 bases not matched to a gene. The CDR3 is 15 residues long. CDR1 is MNHEY and CDR2 is SVGAGI in the germline V gene. The DNA of the CDR3 is TGTGCCAGCAGTAACCGGGACAGGGGGACAGATACGCAGTATTTT. This sequence encodes CASSNRDRGTDTQYF.

Only a few counts were recorded for this clonotype. The CDR3 DNA reads TGTGCCATCAGTGAGTTGGCCGGGGAGCTGTTTTTT. Its protein product is CAISELAGELFF. The J gene is TRBJ2-2, the V gene TRBV10-3; D not certain. This CDR3 spans 12 amino acids. V gave up 1 base and J gave up 6 bases, with 3 bases separating them. Germline V gene lookup returns CDR1 ENHRY and CDR2 SYGVKD.

This chain joins TRBV5-4 and TRBJ1-1, with a weak D call TRBD1 (5 bases). Germline-derived CDR1 and CDR2 are SGHNT and YYREEE (reference sequence). The CDR3 has 15 residues. With 5 bases removed from V and 2 bases from J, the gap between germline ends came to 16 bases. This CDR3 reads CASSPLSGDNTEAFF. In nucleotides, the CDR3 is TGTGCCAGCAGTCCACTATCGGGGGATAACACTGAAGCTTTCTTT.

This chain links TRBV5-5 with TRBJ2-1; maybe TRBD2 (7 bases). This CDR3 is built from 16 residues. With 5 bases removed from V and 2 bases from J, the gap between germline ends came to 17 bases. Germline values: CDR1 SGHKS, CDR2 YYEKEE (reference sequence). This CDR3 is CASRPVGGAAYNEQFF. The CDR3 bases are TGTGCCAGCAGACCAGTGGGGGGGGCGGCCTACAATGAGCAGTTCTTC.

The V call is TRBV5-5, the J call TRBJ2-7; 14 bases match TRBD2. V shed 4 bases, J shed 2 bases, and the junction held 8 bases outside the gene matches. Germline V CDR1 and CDR2: SGHKS, YYEKEE (reference sequence). This CDR3 spans 17 amino acids. CDR3 region: CASSATGLAGGTYEQYF. CDR3 DNA: TGTGCCAGCAGCGCAACCGGACTAGCGGGGGGCACCTACGAGCAGTACTTC.

The chain joins TRBV25-1 to TRBJ1-1; D unclear. Germline V gene data show CDR1 as MGHDK and CDR2 as SYGVNS. Deletions cut 3 bases from V and 3 bases from J, with 8 bases between. The CDR3 loop spans 13 amino acids. CDR3 DNA: TGTGCCAGCAGTGACGTGAAGTACACTGAAGCTTTCTTT. It encodes CASSDVKYTEAFF.

The chain recombines TRBV7-4 with TRBJ1-2, with 8 bases matching TRBD1. Germline V lookup: CDR1 SGHVT, CDR2 SQSDAQ. CDR3 length: 14 amino acids. J lost 5 bases, V lost 6 bases, and 8 bases had no gene match. CDR3 loop: CASSPRDRKYGYTF. The CDR3 DNA is TGTGCCAGCAGTCCGCGGGACAGGAAGTATGGCTACACCTTC.

This clonotype was counted many times. V and J are TRBV12-3 or TRBV12-4 and TRBJ1-2; tentatively, D is TRBD1 (6 bases). Trimming shortened V by 7 bases and J by 6 bases, and 24 bases separated the two germline ends. This CDR3 spans 16 amino acids. The CDR3 DNA reads as TGTGCCAGCACCCCCCGAAGTACTAGGGGGGTCGATGGCTACACCTTC. It specifies CASTPRSTRGVDGYTF.

This clonotype was picked up a small number of times. The chain links TRBV10-1 to TRBJ1-1; TRBD1 might be the D (5 bases). Between the trimmed V and J ends, which lost 6 bases and 1 base, there was a span of 12 bases. The CDR3 length is 14 residues. The V gene's germline CDR1 is WNHNN and CDR2 SYGVQD (reference sequence). This CDR3 reads CASSHRQRNTEAFF. CDR3 coding DNA: TGCGCCAGCAGCCACAGACAGCGGAACACTGAAGCTTTCTTT.

The chain recombines TRBV15 with TRBJ2-7; D is perhaps TRBD1 (6 bases). Germline V gene lookup returns CDR1 LNHNV and CDR2 YYDKDF (reference sequence). Trimming pared 4 bases from V and 2 bases from J, leaving 15 bases between. This CDR3 contains 15 residues. The CDR3 DNA sequence: TGTGCCACCAGCACAGGGGCCGCGAGAGCCTACGAGCAGTACTTC. It specifies CATSTGAARAYEQYF.

About this clonotype: At one of its ends the junction is not consistent with the germline gene, which may arise from a read error. This chain connects TRBV5-1 to TRBJ1-6, with 10 nucleotides matching TRBD1. Germline CDR1 SGHRS, CDR2 YFSETQ. The CDR3 spans 14 residues. The CDR3 protein is CASRFGTGDQPLHF. DNA of the CDR3: TGTGCCAGCAGATTTGGGACAGGGGATCAACCCCTCCACTTT.